This T cell receptor beta chain was obtained from a study of T-cell reconstitution after alpha-beta-depleted transplantation in children (dated by TCRdb to about 2016). Concerning the study at large: Using TCR repertoire profiling, the study followed T-cell immune reconstitution in a quantitative way in children after TCRalphabeta/CD19-depleted allogeneic hematopoietic cell transplantation.

The time point label here, explained by the study, means: day 60 (about 2 months) after transplantation. This sample's treatment or condition label indicates: allogeneic hematopoietic cell transplantation with graft depleted of TCRalphabeta T cells and CD19 B cells. TCRalphabeta/CD19-depleted allogeneic hematopoietic cell grafts were given to the transplant recipients, all of whom were children. Results and caveats for the whole study, not just this receptor: Over subsequent months, a decline in hyperexpanded clone frequencies was noted, and after one year, T-cell counts and TCRbeta diversity were mostly ascribed to newly produced T cells. In some patients, high TCRbeta diversity at day 60 was attributed to recipient T cells and intrathymic progenitors that had survived conditioning. The apparently early recovery of alphabetaT-cell counts about two months after transplant reportedly depended on only several hundred rapidly expanded clones that came from non-depleted graft cells.

Inclusive of the bounding cysteine and phenylalanine, the CDR3 is 15 residues long. The DNA shown is the 45-base CDR3, in frame from base 1. V gives up 0 bases and J gives up 6 bases, and the segment between their germline ends measures 12 bases. From a lookup of the germline V gene, CDR1 and CDR2 are LGHNA and YSLEER. This clonotype was detected ten times or more. This clone's antigen is unknown. No per-base quality is available; no much larger clone lies one base away. Libraries were constructed by PCR. The data were produced on an Illumina HiSeq 2500. To normalize quantification of the TCRbeta repertoire, the TCR libraries were built with molecular barcoding that relied on unique molecular identifiers. TCRdb passed the public sequencing reads through fastp at Q25 and MiXCR, retaining productive beta sequences. A single entry per CDR3 protein holds the most common genes and DNA from its merged rows. The sample table contains some 10,000 distinct CDR3 sequences; only one count was recorded for about 15% of them. Of the sample, about 56% falls within the top ten clones.

Here the sequenced sample was PBMCs, mostly from graft donor cells, taken 60 days after TCRalphabeta/CD19-depleted stem cell transplant. The chain joins TRBV4-3 to TRBJ2-1; TRBD2 is a weak D gene call, 6 bases matching. The TCR comes from a male patient younger than 18 who had a stem cell transplant for acute lymphoblastic leukemia, so the T cells may come from the graft donor. The bases are TGCGCCAGCAGCCAAGACCTGGCGGGATCCAATGAGCAGTTCTTC. Translated, this is CASSQDLAGSNEQFF.